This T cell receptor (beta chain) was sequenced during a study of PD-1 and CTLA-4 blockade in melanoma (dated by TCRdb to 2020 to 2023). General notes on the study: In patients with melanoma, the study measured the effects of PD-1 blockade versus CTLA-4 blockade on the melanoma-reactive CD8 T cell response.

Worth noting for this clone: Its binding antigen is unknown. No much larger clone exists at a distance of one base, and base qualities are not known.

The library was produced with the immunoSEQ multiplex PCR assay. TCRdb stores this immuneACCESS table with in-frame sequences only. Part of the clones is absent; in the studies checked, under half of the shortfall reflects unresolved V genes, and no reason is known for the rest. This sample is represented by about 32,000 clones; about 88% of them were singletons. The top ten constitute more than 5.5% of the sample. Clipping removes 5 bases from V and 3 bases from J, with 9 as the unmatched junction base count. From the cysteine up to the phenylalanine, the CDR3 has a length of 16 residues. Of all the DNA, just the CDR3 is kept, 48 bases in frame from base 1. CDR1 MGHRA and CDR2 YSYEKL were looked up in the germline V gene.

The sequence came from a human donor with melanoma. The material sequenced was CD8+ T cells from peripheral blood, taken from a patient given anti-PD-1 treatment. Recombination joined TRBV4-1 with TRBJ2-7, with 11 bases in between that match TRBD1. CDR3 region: CASSSGLGTGGYEQYF. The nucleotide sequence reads TGCGCCAGCAGCTCCGGGTTGGGGACAGGGGGCTACGAGCAGTACTTC.